Following are 32 T cell receptor beta chains from one sample sequenced in a study of spatial heterogeneity in lung cancer. Time point given: sample taken at primary tumor resection. TCRdb called the 5' RACE reads again in MiXCR, with one record for every CDR3 protein. The data hold around 1,200 distinct CDR3 sequences, with about a sixth observed a single time. The antigens of these receptors remain unknown. Study observations and caveats: Tumoral mutation counts were tracked by counts of expanded intratumoral alpha and beta TCRs.

Sequencing was performed on lung tumor tissue, taken at surgery. These receptors came from a female donor with early-stage non-small cell lung cancer.

About this clonotype: A much larger clone lies one base from this, so it may be a read error. Little can be read into the size of this beta chain, an off-target read in a library designed for alpha chains. The chain uses TRBV12-3 or TRBV12-4 and TRBJ2-3; possible D gene TRBD1, 5 bases. TRBJ1-5 explains the end of the DNA better; the J call may be wrong. The CDR3 is 16 amino acids. CDR3 region: CASSPRLGGTTDTQHF. DNA for the CDR3: TGTGCCAGCAGTCCTCGACTAGGAGGGACCACAGATACGCAGCATTTT.

Points on this clonotype: The size of this beta chain means little, since it is a stray read in a library made for alpha chains. V usage is TRBV20-1 and J usage is TRBJ2-7; D gene unclear. V dropped 3 bases and J dropped 4 bases, with 13 bases sitting between them. The CDR3 runs 13 residues. Germline lookup yields CDR1 DFQATT and CDR2 SNEGSKA (reference sequence). The CDR3 region is CSARIYPKYEQYF. The CDR3 DNA reads TGCAGTGCTAGGATATATCCAAAGTACGAGCAGTACTTC.

In the case of this clonotype: For a library built for alpha chains, this beta chain is a stray read; little rests on its size. The V and J genes are TRBV5-1 and TRBJ2-3; TRBD2 matches at 7 bases. Trimming took 2 bases from V and 2 from J; bases not matched to a gene: 5. The CDR3 runs to 15 residues. Germline lookup yields CDR1 SGHRS and CDR2 YFSETQ. The CDR3 DNA follows: TGCGCCAGCAGCTTAACGACTAGCCCCACAGATACGCAGTATTTT. This translates into CASSLTTSPTDTQYF.

To note about this clonotype: Little can be read into the size of this beta chain, an off-target read in a library designed for alpha chains. The V and J genes are TRBV4-2 and TRBJ2-3; TRBD2 matches 8 bases. CDR1 and CDR2 from the germline V gene are LGHNA and YNFKEQ. The CDR3 sequence is 15 residues long. J lost 2 bases, V lost 1 base, and 2 bases had no gene match. The CDR3 bases are TGTGCCAGCAGCCAAGGGACTAGCCACACAGATACGCAGTATTTT. Its translation is CASSQGTSHTDTQYF.

There are a few counts of this clonotype. Little can be read into the size of this beta chain, an off-target read in a library designed for alpha chains. V usage is TRBV7-2 and J usage is TRBJ2-1, with D tentatively TRBD1 (6 bases). Per the germline V gene, CDR1 is SGHTA and CDR2 is FQGNSA. The V end lost 6 bases, the J end lost 0 bases, and 9 bases lay between the germline ends. The CDR3 loop spans 14 amino acids. The DNA for the CDR3 is TGTGCCAGCAGGGACAGAAGCTCCTACAATGAGCAGTTCTTC. This sequence encodes CASRDRSSYNEQFF. Combining the CDR3 with reference TRBV7-2 and TRBJ2-1 gives the whole variable domain GAGVSQSPSNKVTEKGKDVELRCDPISGHTALYWYRQSLGQGLEFLIYFQGNSAPDKSGLPSDRFSAERTGGSVSTLTIQRTQQEDSAVYLCASRDRSSYNEQFFGPGTRLTVL.

By sample fraction, this clonotype is large (0.1 to 1%). This beta chain slipped into a library made for alpha chains as a stray read, so its size is not meaningful. CDR3 nucleotides: TGTGCCAGCACCACAGGGACATTTGGGGAGCTGTTTTTT. Residues: CASTTGTFGELFF. V usage is TRBV28 and J usage is TRBJ2-2; TRBD1 is a possible D gene (6 bases). V lost 7 bases, J lost 8 bases, and 14 bases lay in between. The germline gives CDR1 MDHEN, CDR2 SYDVKM. The CDR3 runs 13 residues.

With regard to this clonotype: With the library built for alpha chains, this beta chain is off target and its frequency is not meaningful. J is TRBJ2-7 and V is TRBV28, with D tentatively TRBD1 (5 bases). The CDR3 is made up of 12 amino acids. The V end was cut by 11 bases, the J end by 2 bases, with 13 bases between. Germline V lookup: CDR1 MDHEN, CDR2 SYDVKM. The CDR3 bases are TGTGCCGCACGCAAGGGGCCCTACGAGCAGTACGTC. It is translated as CAARKGPYEQYV.

This clonotype is large within its sample. This beta chain is off target for a library built for alpha chains, so its abundance means little. The chain has TRBV6-5 and TRBJ2-6; D not resolved. V dropped 6 bases and J dropped 1 base, with 13 bases sitting between them. Germline CDR1 MNHEY, CDR2 SVGAGI. The length of the CDR3 is 16 residues. The CDR3 protein is CASRTAAASGANVLTF. CDR3 coding DNA: TGTGCCAGCAGGACCGCAGCCGCGTCTGGGGCCAACGTCCTGACTTTC.

This clonotype qualifies as large (0.1 to 1%). This beta chain came through as a stray read in a library set up for alpha chains, and its size says little. The chain is built from TRBV5-5 and TRBJ2-2; TRBD1 aligns across 7 bases. CDR1 and CDR2 from the germline V gene are SGHKS and YYEKEE (reference sequence). With V trimmed by 6 bases and J by 5 bases, 13 bases remained unmatched. The CDR3 consists of 16 residues. The chain's CDR3 is CASKSGRGTTTGELFF. The CDR3 DNA follows: TGTGCCAGCAAGAGTGGCAGGGGGACCACAACCGGGGAGCTGTTTTTT. The complete variable domain, with remaining parts taken from reference TRBV5-5 and TRBJ2-2, reads DAGVTQSPTHLIKTRGQQVTLRCSPISGHKSVSWYQQVLGQGPQFIFQYYEKEERGRGNFPDRFSARQFPNYSSELNVNALLLGDSALYLCASKSGRGTTTGELFFGEGSRLTVL.

Worth noting for this clonotype: A library made for alpha chains picked up this beta chain off target, so its size means little. The rearrangement joins TRBV12-3 or TRBV12-4 to TRBJ2-1; TRBD2 matches at 10 bases. V gave up 6 bases and J gave up 7 bases; unmatched junction bases: 9. This CDR3 has 15 amino acids. DNA for the CDR3: TGTGCCAGCAGGCCACTAGCGGGGACTCGGAATGAGCAGTTCTTC. Amino acids: CASRPLAGTRNEQFF.

To note about this clonotype: The size of this beta chain means little, since it is a stray read in a library made for alpha chains. The rearrangement uses TRBV2 and TRBJ2-5, with 8 bases matching TRBD2. Germline lookup yields CDR1 SNHLY and CDR2 FYNNEI. Germline trimming cut 6 bases from V and 5 bases from J; bases unmatched to any gene: 8. CDR3 length: 14 amino acids. CDR3 bases: TGTGCCAGCAGCCGCGGGGGGCCAGAGGAGACCCAGTACTTC. Its protein product is CASSRGGPEETQYF.

By sample share, this clonotype is large (0.1 to 1%). This beta chain is off target for a library built for alpha chains, so its abundance means little. The V call is TRBV13, the J call TRBJ2-5; D is perhaps TRBD1 (5 bases). This CDR3 comprises 14 residues. Trimming took 0 bases from V and 1 from J, leaving 6 bases between them. The germline gives CDR1 PRHDT, CDR2 FYEKMQ (reference sequence). This CDR3 reads CASSLGGVQETQYF. The CDR3 DNA is TGTGCCAGCAGCTTAGGAGGGGTCCAAGAGACCCAGTACTTC.

Only a few counts were recorded for this clonotype. The library was designed around alpha chains, so this beta chain is a stray read whose abundance carries little weight. The chain couples TRBV9 to TRBJ2-1, with 7 positions matching TRBD1. The V segment lost 2 bases and the J segment 4 bases; nucleotides outside the gene matches: 6. Germline V gene data show CDR1 as SGDLS and CDR2 as YYNGEE. This CDR3 is 15 amino acids long. In DNA, the CDR3 is TGTGCCAGCAGCGTGCTTGGGACAGAATACAATGAGCAGTTCTTC. As protein: CASSVLGTEYNEQFF.

Note on this clonotype: For a library built for alpha chains, this beta chain is a stray read; little rests on its size. The chain employs TRBV5-1 and TRBJ2-1, with 9 nucleotides matching TRBD1. Germline V gene lookup returns CDR1 SGHRS and CDR2 YFSETQ. CDR3 length: 15 residues. V shed 4 bases, J shed 8 bases, and the junction held 10 bases outside the gene matches. CDR3 DNA: TGCGCCAGCAGCCCCGGGACAGGGTATAGCCATGAGCAGTTCTTC. Translation gives CASSPGTGYSHEQFF.

About this clonotype itself: Found in a library prepared for alpha chains, this beta chain is an off-target read, and its abundance has little meaning. The V gene is TRBV29-1, the J gene TRBJ1-2; D perhaps matches TRBD1 (6 bases). The ends were cut back, 2 bases at V and 4 bases at J, with 11 bases in the middle. CDR1 and CDR2 from the germline V gene are SQVTM and ANQGSEA. The CDR3 spans 13 residues. The CDR3 protein is CSVESGGGYGYTF. CDR3 nucleotide sequence: TGCAGCGTTGAATCGGGGGGCGGCTATGGCTACACCTTC.

As to this clonotype: This beta chain is off target for a library built for alpha chains, so its abundance means little. The gene calls are TRBV19 and TRBJ2-1; D is perhaps TRBD1 (5 bases). There are 11 residues in the CDR3. V lost 5 bases, J lost 10 bases, and 9 bases lay in between. Germline V gene lookup returns CDR1 LNHDA and CDR2 SQIVND (reference sequence). The CDR3, as DNA: TGTGCCAGTAGTGGGGCAAGCGAGCAGTTCTTC. Encoded protein: CASSGASEQFF.

A note on this clonotype: This beta chain is a stray read from a library made for alpha chains; its abundance is not meaningful. The rearrangement uses TRBV4-3 and TRBJ2-1; weak D call: TRBD2 (5 bases). Germline V lookup: CDR1 LGHNA, CDR2 YSLEER. This CDR3 has 13 amino acids. V gave up 1 base and J gave up 10 bases, with 11 bases separating them. The CDR3 region has the DNA TGCGCCAGCAGCCAAGGGGCGGGTGGCGAGCAGTTCTTC. It translates to CASSQGAGGEQFF.

Concerning this clonotype: This beta chain turned up in a library designed for alpha chains; as an off-target read, its abundance says little. The rearrangement links TRBV20-1 to TRBJ2-7, with D tentatively TRBD2 (6 bases). Germline values: CDR1 DFQATT, CDR2 SNEGSKA (reference sequence). The CDR3 runs to 15 residues. Trimming took 6 bases from V and 0 from J, leaving 18 bases between them. CDR3 coding DNA: TGCAGTGCCACCGGGACTCAACGCACCTCCTACGAGCAGTACTTC. Translating it yields CSATGTQRTSYEQYF.

By share, this clonotype ranks as large. A library made for alpha chains picked up this beta chain off target, so its size means little. The V call is TRBV20-1, the J call TRBJ2-7, with D perhaps TRBD1 (5 bases). This CDR3 has 13 amino acids. The germline V and J ends were trimmed by 0 bases and 6 bases, with 12 bases remaining between them. From germline, CDR1 is DFQATT and CDR2 SNEGSKA (reference sequence). In nucleotides, the CDR3 is TGCAGTGCTAGAGACGCAAGGGGTTTCGAGCAGTACTTC. It specifies CSARDARGFEQYF.

This clonotype is large by share. The size of this beta chain means little, since it is a stray read in a library made for alpha chains. The chain joins TRBV10-2 to TRBJ2-2; D remains ambiguous. Germline CDR1 reads WSHSY; CDR2 reads SAAADI. V lost 2 bases to trimming and J lost 4 bases, with 2 bases between them. The CDR3 length is 12 residues. CDR3 DNA sequence: TGCGCCAGCAGTGAGCCCACCGGGGAGCTGTTTTTT. Protein product: CASSEPTGELFF.

Worth noting for this clonotype: This beta chain is a stray sequence in a library constructed for alpha chains; its clone size is not meaningful. The chain is built from TRBV6-5 and TRBJ2-5, with D possibly TRBD1 on 5 matching bases. With 1 base removed from V and 0 bases from J, the gap between germline ends came to 6 bases. The length of the CDR3 is 14 residues. Germline CDR1 is MNHEY and CDR2 is SVGAGI. The chain's CDR3 is CASSYLDNQETQYF. The CDR3 DNA reads as TGTGCCAGCAGTTACTTGGACAACCAAGAGACCCAGTACTTC.

This clonotype was detected a few times. Within a library made for alpha chains, this beta chain is off target, and its count is uninformative. This chain joins TRBV5-4 and TRBJ2-6; D gene unclear. Looked up from germline, CDR1 is SGHNT and CDR2 is YYREEE (reference sequence). The length of the CDR3 is 14 residues. V lost 0 bases to trimming and J lost 4 bases, with 5 bases between them. CDR3 loop: CASSLVAGANVLTF. The CDR3 region has the DNA TGTGCCAGCAGCTTGGTGGCAGGGGCCAACGTCCTGACTTTC. The variable domain in full, completed from reference TRBV5-4 and TRBJ2-6, reads ETGVTQSPTHLIKTRGQQVTLRCSSQSGHNTVSWYQQALGQGPQFIFQYYREEENGRGNFPPRFSGLQFPNYSSELNVNALELDDSALYLCASSLVAGANVLTFGAGSRLTVL.

As for this clonotype: This beta chain is off target for a library built for alpha chains, so its abundance means little. The rearrangement links TRBV20-1 to TRBJ2-3; 7 bases line up with TRBD1. This CDR3 spans 12 amino acids. V lost 8 bases to trimming and J lost 1 base; unmatched junction nucleotides: 3. Germline V gene lookup returns CDR1 DFQATT and CDR2 SNEGSKA (reference sequence). CDR3 protein: CSYGTGTDTQYF. CDR3 in DNA: TGCAGTTACGGGACAGGCACAGATACGCAGTATTTT.

This clonotype was counted only a few times. A library made for alpha chains picked up this beta chain off target, so its size means little. The chain joins TRBV7-9 to TRBJ2-3, with unresolved D. The germline V and J ends were trimmed by 6 bases and 5 bases, with 21 bases remaining between them. CDR1 and CDR2 from the germline V gene are SEHNR and FQNEAQ (reference sequence). CDR3 length equals 16 residues. CDR3 loop: CASSEYAERVEDTQYF. CDR3 in DNA: TGTGCCAGCAGTGAATATGCTGAACGAGTGGAAGATACGCAGTATTTT.

To note about this clonotype: This beta chain is a stray read from a library made for alpha chains; its abundance is not meaningful. The chain links TRBV4-3 to TRBJ1-6, with 7 bases that match TRBD1. Germline V lookup: CDR1 LGHNA, CDR2 YSLEER. This CDR3 comprises 16 residues. V lost 2 bases and J lost 7; bases outside the gene matches: 8. The CDR3 bases are TGCGCCAGCAGCCAATCCGCCAGGGGGGGGAATTCACCCCTCCACTTT. This codes for CASSQSARGGNSPLHF.

Of note for this clonotype: A library made for alpha chains picked up this beta chain off target, so its size means little. The V and J genes are TRBV25-1 and TRBJ2-5; 7 bases agree with TRBD2. This CDR3 is built from 16 residues. Germline CDR1 and CDR2: MGHDK and SYGVNS. With V trimmed by 1 base and J by 1 base, 6 bases remained unmatched. DNA for the CDR3: TGTGCCAGCAGTGAATCTTCCCGCGGGGGCCAAGAGACCCAGTACTTC. It specifies CASSESSRGGQETQYF.

By sample share, this clonotype is large. Being off target in a library aimed at alpha chains, this beta chain has a size of little meaning. This sequence joins TRBV6-5 and TRBJ2-3, with 7 bases matching TRBD1. Trimming at V came to 6 bases and at J to 2 bases, leaving 8 bases not matched to a gene. The germline gives CDR1 MNHEY, CDR2 SVGAGI. The CDR3 sequence is 15 residues long. The CDR3 sequence is CASRLRGQLTDTQYF. The CDR3 nucleotides read TGTGCCAGCAGGCTCCGGGGACAGCTCACAGATACGCAGTATTTT.

This clonotype counts as medium-sized. This beta chain lies outside the target of a library built for alpha chains; its clone size means little. The chain joins TRBV5-1 to TRBJ2-2; 8 nucleotides match TRBD1. Trimming at V came to 4 bases and at J to 2 bases, leaving 7 bases not matched to a gene. The CDR3 length is 16 residues. Germline loops: CDR1 SGHRS, CDR2 YFSETQ. The CDR3 is CASSTRTGQNTGELFF. The CDR3 DNA reads TGCGCCAGCAGCACGCGGACAGGGCAAAACACCGGGGAGCTGTTTTTT.

Of note for this clonotype: A much larger clone differs by one base, so this may be a read error. The missing conserved phenylalanine or tryptophan at the end of this CDR3 makes a read error likely. This beta chain is an unintended read in a library built for alpha chains; its size means little. The J gene is TRBJ2-6, the V gene TRBV5-6, with D perhaps matching TRBD1 or TRBD2 (5 bases each). With 2 bases removed from V and 0 bases from J, the gap between germline ends came to 12 bases. CDR1 is SGHDT, CDR2 YYEEEE, per germline. CDR3 length: 17 residues. The CDR3 DNA reads TGTGCCAGCAGCTTCCCGGGACGGTACTCTGGGGCCAACGTCCTGACTGTC. Its translation: CASSFPGRYSGANVLTV.

For this clonotype: With the library built for alpha chains, this beta chain is off target and its frequency is not meaningful. V usage is TRBV27 and J usage is TRBJ1-1, with TRBD1 matching 10 bases. CDR1 and CDR2 from the germline V gene are MNHEY and SMNVEV (reference sequence). V lost 3 bases to trimming and J lost 5 bases; unmatched junction nucleotides: 9. CDR3 length: 16 amino acids. As DNA, the CDR3 is TGTGCCAGCAGTTTTTTGGGGAGGACAGGGGGAACTGAAGCTTTCTTT. Its translation is CASSFLGRTGGTEAFF.

In the case of this clonotype: This beta chain is an unintended read in a library built for alpha chains; its size means little. The chain recombines TRBV12-3 or TRBV12-4 with TRBJ2-7, with a weak D call TRBD1 (5 bases). The V and J ends lost 2 bases and 6 bases respectively, with 8 bases between them. The CDR3 consists of 12 residues. This chain's CDR3 is CASSLWGGEQYF. The CDR3, as DNA: TGTGCCAGCAGTTTATGGGGCGGCGAGCAGTACTTC.

In this sample, this clonotype turned up a few times. A library prepared for alpha chains yielded this beta chain as an off-target read; its size is of little meaning. The V gene is TRBV20-1, the J gene TRBJ1-3; D is ambiguous. V lost 1 base to trimming and J lost 0 bases, with 4 bases between them. This CDR3 is 13 amino acids long. Looked up from germline, CDR1 is DFQATT and CDR2 is SNEGSKA (reference sequence). The DNA of the CDR3 is TGCAGTGCTAGAGGGAACTCTGGAAACACCATATATTTT. Translated, it gives CSARGNSGNTIYF.